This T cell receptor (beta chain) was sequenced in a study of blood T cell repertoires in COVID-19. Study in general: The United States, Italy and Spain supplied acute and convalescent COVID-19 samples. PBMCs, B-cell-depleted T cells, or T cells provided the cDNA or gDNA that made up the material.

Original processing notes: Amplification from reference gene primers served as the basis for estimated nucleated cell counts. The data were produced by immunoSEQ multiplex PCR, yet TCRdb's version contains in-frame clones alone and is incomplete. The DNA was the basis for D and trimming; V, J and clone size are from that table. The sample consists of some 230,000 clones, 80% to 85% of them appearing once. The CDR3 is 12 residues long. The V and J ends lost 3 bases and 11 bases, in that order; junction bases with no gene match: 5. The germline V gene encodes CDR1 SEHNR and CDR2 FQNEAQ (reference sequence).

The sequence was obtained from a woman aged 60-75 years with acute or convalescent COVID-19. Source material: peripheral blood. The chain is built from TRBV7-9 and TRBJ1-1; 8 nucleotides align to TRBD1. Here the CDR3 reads CASSFPDREAFF. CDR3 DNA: TGTGCCAGCAGCTTTCCGGACAGGGAGGCTTTCTTT.